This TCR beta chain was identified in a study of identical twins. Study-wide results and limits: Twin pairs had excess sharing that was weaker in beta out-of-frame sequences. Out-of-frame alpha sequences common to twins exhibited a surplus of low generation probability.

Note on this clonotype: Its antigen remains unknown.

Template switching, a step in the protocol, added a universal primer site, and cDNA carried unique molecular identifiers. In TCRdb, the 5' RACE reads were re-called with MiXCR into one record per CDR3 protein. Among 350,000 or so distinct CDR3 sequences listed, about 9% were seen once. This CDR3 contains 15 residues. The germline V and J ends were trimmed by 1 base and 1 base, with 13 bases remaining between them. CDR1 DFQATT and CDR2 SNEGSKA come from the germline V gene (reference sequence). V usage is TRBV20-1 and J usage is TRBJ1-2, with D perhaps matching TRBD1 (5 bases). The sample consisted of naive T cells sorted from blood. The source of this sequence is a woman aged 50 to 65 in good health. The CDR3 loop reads CSARVFAGGNYGYTF. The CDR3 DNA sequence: TGCAGTGCTAGAGTTTTTGCGGGGGGTAACTATGGCTACACCTTC.